The 27 T cell receptor beta chains below come from one sample, sequenced in a study of vaccination effects on CD4 cells after COVID-19. The culture ran for about eleven days before CD4+ T cells were isolated. Vaccination of participants consisted of two doses of either the BNT162b2 or mRNA-1273 vaccine. Here immunoSEQ multiplex PCR was the method, and the copy in TCRdb shows in-frame clones only, minus some. Of 65,000 to 90,000 clones listed, 73% are singletons. Their cognate antigens are unknown. The starting material was CD4+ T cells from PBMCs cultured without peptide, obtained after COVID-19 vaccination. These TCRs come from a human donor who received a COVID-19 vaccine.

V is TRBV19 and J is TRBJ1-1; D unresolved. V was pared by 7 bases and J by 11 bases, with 20 bases between. Germline V gives CDR1 LNHDA, CDR2 SQIVND (reference sequence). This CDR3 is built from 13 residues. The CDR3 DNA is TGTGCCAGTACGGACGCCCCTACACTGTCCGCTTTCTTT. This sequence encodes CASTDAPTLSAFF.

The V call is TRBV5-1, the J call TRBJ1-3, with D possibly TRBD1 on 5 matching bases. The CDR3 has 17 residues. Trimming stripped 3 bases from V and 0 bases from J, with 16 bases between. Germline values: CDR1 SGHRS, CDR2 YFSETQ. In DNA form, the CDR3 reads TGCGCCAGCAGCTACTCCTCCGGGGGAAACTCTGGAAACACCATATATTTT. The encoded protein is CASSYSSGGNSGNTIYF.

The rearrangement uses TRBV5-6 and TRBJ1-6; unclear D gene. Trimming stripped 6 bases from V and 6 bases from J, with 10 bases between. From germline, CDR1 is SGHDT and CDR2 YYEEEE. The CDR3 contains 13 residues. CDR3 bases: TGTGCCAGCAAGTGGGGATTTAATTCACCCCTCCACTTT. It translates to CASKWGFNSPLHF.

This clone was seen just once. The chain employs TRBV27 and TRBJ2-3; TRBD1 matches 12 bases. V trimming: 6 bases; J trimming: 0 bases; junction bases outside the gene matches: 10. Germline assignment: CDR1 MNHEY and CDR2 SMNVEV (reference sequence). This CDR3 has 18 amino acids. The CDR3 coding sequence is TGTGCCAGCAGGGACCGAAGGGACAGGGGGCTAAGCACAGATACGCAGTATTTT. This translates into CASRDRRDRGLSTDTQYF.

This chain connects TRBV18 to TRBJ2-5; D is possibly TRBD2 (6 bases). The CDR3 length is 13 residues. In germline, CDR1 is KGHSH, CDR2 LQKENI. V lost 5 bases and J 2 bases, leaving 9 bases between the germline ends. This chain's CDR3 is CASSSGLQETQYF. The CDR3 DNA follows: TGTGCCAGCTCATCAGGACTACAAGAGACCCAGTACTTC.

The V and J genes are TRBV4-3 and TRBJ2-5; 10 bases are shared with TRBD2. V was clipped by 8 bases and J by 3 bases; unmatched bases: 15. Germline lookup yields CDR1 LGHNA and CDR2 YSLEER. The CDR3 sequence is 17 residues long. For the CDR3, the DNA is TGCGCCAGCCTTTGGGAGTGGCTAGCGGGGGAGAAAGAGACCCAGTACTTC. Its translation: CASLWEWLAGEKETQYF.

This chain connects TRBV28 to TRBJ1-5, with 7 bases lining up with TRBD1. V dropped 6 bases and J dropped 0; count of bases not matched to a gene: 5. Germline-derived CDR1 and CDR2 are MDHEN and SYDVKM. This CDR3 spans 15 amino acids. The CDR3 nucleotides read TGTGCCAGCAGGGGGACAGCTTATAGCAATCAGCCCCAGCATTTT. This codes for CASRGTAYSNQPQHF.

This clone was detected only a few times. Written as DNA, the CDR3 is TGTGCCAGCAGCCTCGGTCCTAGTAACACTGAAGCTTTCTTT. Its translation is CASSLGPSNTEAFF. The chain joins TRBV7-9 to TRBJ1-1; D not certain. The CDR3 length is 14 residues. Germline CDR1 reads SEHNR; CDR2 reads FQNEAQ (reference sequence). Trimming cost V 5 bases and J 2 bases, with 12 bases left between them.

Sample share makes this clone medium-sized. V usage is TRBV7-3 and J usage is TRBJ2-2, with D perhaps TRBD1 (6 bases). The germline CDR1 and CDR2 sequences are SGHTA and FQGTGA. Trimming took off 3 bases at V and 8 bases at J, with 10 bases between the two ends. CDR3 length equals 13 residues. The CDR3 loop reads CASSFKGQGELFF. In DNA form, the CDR3 reads TGTGCCAGCAGCTTTAAAGGACAGGGGGAGCTGTTTTTT.

The V and J genes are TRBV24-1 and TRBJ1-1; D unclear. Germline CDR1 is KGHDR and CDR2 is SFDVKD. V dropped 8 bases and J dropped 2 bases, with 2 bases sitting between them. The CDR3 contains 10 residues. CDR3 region: CATTNTEAFF. The CDR3 nucleotides read TGTGCCACCACTAACACTGAAGCTTTCTTT.

CDR3 in DNA: TGTGCCAGCAGTTTATGGGACAGAGATACGCAGTATTTT. Translation gives CASSLWDRDTQYF. The rearrangement joins TRBV27 to TRBJ2-3; 7 bases match TRBD1. Germline CDR1 and CDR2: MNHEY and SMNVEV (reference sequence). The CDR3 runs to 13 residues. V lost 1 base and J lost 5; bases outside the gene matches: 0.

This clone was seen a few times. This chain joins TRBV9 and TRBJ1-5, with D unclear. The V end lost 4 bases, the J end lost 9 bases, and 14 bases lay between the germline ends. The length of the CDR3 is 13 residues. Germline V gene lookup returns CDR1 SGDLS and CDR2 YYNGEE. The CDR3 region has the DNA TGTGCCAGCAGCAAGGATGTGGGCAGGCCCCAGCATTTT. Protein: CASSKDVGRPQHF.

The rearrangement joins TRBV19 to TRBJ2-3, with 11 bases identical to TRBD1. Trimming removed 8 bases from V and 2 bases from J; junction bases left unmatched: 9. The CDR3 runs 16 residues. Germline V gene data show CDR1 as LNHDA and CDR2 as SQIVND (reference sequence). CDR3 residues: CASSSPGQGDTDTQYF. The CDR3 DNA reads as TGTGCCAGTTCTAGCCCGGGACAGGGGGACACAGATACGCAGTATTTT.

V and J are TRBV9 and TRBJ1-4; D unclear. The V gene lost 4 bases and the J gene lost 2 bases, with 9 bases spanning the gap. The CDR3 is 14 amino acids. Germline V gene data show CDR1 as SGDLS and CDR2 as YYNGEE. The CDR3 nucleotides are TGTGCCAGCAGCCCCGGGGTTACTAATGAAAAACTGTTTTTT. This codes for CASSPGVTNEKLFF.

This clone was found a few times. This chain uses TRBV6-6 with TRBJ1-5; 7 bases align to TRBD1. This CDR3 has 12 residues. Germline trimming cut 10 bases from V and 9 bases from J; bases unmatched to any gene: 9. CDR1 and CDR2 (germline): MNHNY, SVGAGI (reference sequence). The CDR3 loop reads CAITQGGLPQHF. CDR3 in DNA: TGTGCCATTACCCAGGGGGGTCTGCCCCAGCATTTT.

This chain joins TRBV28 and TRBJ1-2; TRBD1 might be the D (5 bases). This CDR3 spans 17 amino acids. V shed 5 bases and J shed 2 bases, with 21 bases lying between them. The V gene's germline CDR1 is MDHEN and CDR2 SYDVKM. The CDR3 coding sequence is TGTGCCAGCAGTCCTCCCCCCCCGGGGGGTGGGAACTATGGCTACACCTTC. Amino acid sequence: CASSPPPPGGGNYGYTF.

The chain joins TRBV7-2 to TRBJ1-2; a possible D gene is TRBD1 (5 bases). The CDR3 totals 15 residues. Germline V gene lookup returns CDR1 SGHTA and CDR2 FQGNSA. V was clipped by 4 bases and J by 2 bases, with 14 bases between them. CDR3 sequence reads: CASSSKGATNYGYTF. The DNA for the CDR3 is TGTGCCAGCAGCTCAAAAGGGGCTACGAACTATGGCTACACCTTC.

This clone was detected a few times. This rearrangement joins TRBV3-1 (or the pseudogene TRBV3-2) to TRBJ1-2, with D tentatively TRBD1 (5 bases). The CDR3 spans 17 residues. Germline-derived CDR1 and CDR2 are LGHDT and YNNKEL (reference sequence). V shed 4 bases and J shed 8 bases, with 26 bases lying between them. In DNA, the CDR3 is TGTGCCAGCAGCCGCCTAGGGACGGCCCTTGAATTGTTCGGCTACACCTTC. It is translated as CASSRLGTALELFGYTF.

There are a few counts of this clone. This chain links TRBV19 with TRBJ2-6; TRBD1 matches 7 bases. V lost 7 bases, J lost 0 bases, and 6 bases stayed unmatched. This CDR3 has 16 residues. Looked up from germline, CDR1 is LNHDA and CDR2 is SQIVND (reference sequence). The CDR3 nucleotides read TGTGCCAGTACCCAACAGGGGAGCTCTGGGGCCAACGTCCTGACTTTC. Its protein product is CASTQQGSSGANVLTF.

The chain carries TRBV29-1 and TRBJ2-2, with unresolved D. Germline CDR1 and CDR2: SQVTM and ANQGSEA. CDR3 length: 12 amino acids. The CDR3 DNA reads as TGCAAGCGCCTCGGTAGGGCCGGGGAGCTGTTTTTT. As protein: CKRLGRAGELFF.

The chain links TRBV6-6 to TRBJ2-6, with unresolved D. This CDR3 spans 14 amino acids. V shed 4 bases and J shed 0 bases, with 4 bases lying between them. Germline V gives CDR1 MNHNY, CDR2 SVGAGI (reference sequence). CDR3 nucleotides: TGTGCCAGCAGTTCTACCTCTGGGGCCAACGTCCTGACTTTC. The encoded protein is CASSSTSGANVLTF.

The rearrangement links TRBV19 to TRBJ2-1; 12 bases match TRBD2. The V gene's germline CDR1 is LNHDA and CDR2 SQIVND (reference sequence). J gave up 2 bases and V 4 bases, and 3 bases lay outside the gene matches. This CDR3 region has 16 residues. CDR3 sequence reads: CASSRTSGDPYNEQFF. The CDR3 bases are TGTGCCAGTAGTAGGACTAGCGGGGACCCCTACAATGAGCAGTTCTTC.

V gene TRBV24-1 combines with J gene TRBJ1-6; no clear D gene. This CDR3 has 13 amino acids. CDR1 and CDR2 (germline): KGHDR, SFDVKD. Trimming cost V 7 bases and J 12 bases, with 15 bases left between them. CDR3 coding DNA: TGTGCCACCAGCTCCTTTGTGGCCGAACCCCTCCACTTT. This codes for CATSSFVAEPLHF.

The gene calls are TRBV6-5 and TRBJ1-1; tentative D call: TRBD1 (6 bases). Trimming pared 6 bases from V and 1 base from J, leaving 9 bases between. The germline CDR1 and CDR2 sequences are MNHEY and SVGAGI. The CDR3 is made up of 13 amino acids. CDR3 coding DNA: TGTGCCAGCAGGGGACACACGAACACTGAAGCTTTCTTT. Its protein product is CASRGHTNTEAFF.

In its sample, this clone was seen a few times. The rearrangement uses TRBV10-3 and TRBJ2-5; no definite D call. CDR3 length: 11 residues. CDR1 and CDR2 (germline): ENHRY, SYGVKD. Trimming cost V 7 bases and J 3 bases, with 6 bases left between them. The CDR3 region is CAIKAEETQYF. In DNA, the CDR3 is TGTGCCATCAAAGCAGAAGAGACCCAGTACTTC.

This chain uses TRBV12-3 or TRBV12-4 with TRBJ1-5, with D uncertain. V dropped 3 bases and J dropped 6 bases, with 9 bases sitting between them. CDR3 length equals 13 residues. The CDR3 DNA reads TGTGCCAGCAGTTTTATGAGGTCTCAGCCCCAGCATTTT. It is translated as CASSFMRSQPQHF.

V gene TRBV29-1 combines with J gene TRBJ1-2; 8 bases match TRBD1. Trimming cost V 7 bases and J 4 bases; bases outside gene matches: 11. CDR1 is SQVTM and CDR2 is ANQGSEA in the germline V gene. CDR3 length: 14 amino acids. This CDR3 reads CSANTQGATYGYTF. CDR3 DNA sequence: TGCAGCGCCAATACTCAGGGGGCTACCTATGGCTACACCTTC.